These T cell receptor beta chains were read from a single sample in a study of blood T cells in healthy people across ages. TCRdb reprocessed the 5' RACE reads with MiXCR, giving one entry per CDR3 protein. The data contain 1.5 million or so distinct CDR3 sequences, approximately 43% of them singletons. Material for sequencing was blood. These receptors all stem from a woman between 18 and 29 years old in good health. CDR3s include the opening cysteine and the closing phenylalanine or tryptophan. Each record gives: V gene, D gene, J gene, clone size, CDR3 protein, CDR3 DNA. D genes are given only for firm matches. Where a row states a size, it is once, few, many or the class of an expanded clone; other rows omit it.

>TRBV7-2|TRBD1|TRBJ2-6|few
CASSYETGEEIGANVLTF
TGTGCCAGCAGCTACGAGACAGGGGAGGAAATTGGGGCCAACGTCCTGACTTTC
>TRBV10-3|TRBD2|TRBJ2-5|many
CATGRNGETQYF
TGTGCCACCGGGAGGAATGGCGAGACCCAGTACTTC
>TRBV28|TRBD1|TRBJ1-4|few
CASSKGDSNEKLFF
TGTGCCAGCAGCAAGGGGGACAGCAATGAAAAACTGTTTTTT
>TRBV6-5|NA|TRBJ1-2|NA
CACSYSNQGGGGYTF
TGTGCCTGCAGTTACTCGAATCAGGGAGGGGGTGGCTACACCTTC
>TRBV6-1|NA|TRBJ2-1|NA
CASSGVGWNEQFF
TGTGCCAGCAGTGGGGTTGGTTGGAATGAGCAGTTCTTC
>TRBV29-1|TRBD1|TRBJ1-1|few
CSVNTGAKNTEAFF
TGCAGCGTCAATACAGGGGCCAAGAACACTGAAGCTTTCTTT
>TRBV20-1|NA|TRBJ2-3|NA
CSARDRRSRDTDTQYF
TGCAGTGCTAGAGATAGGCGGAGTCGGGACACAGATACGCAGTATTTT
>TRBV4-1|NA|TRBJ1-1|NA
CASSQVTGRAGESFF
TGCGCCAGCAGCCAAGTTACAGGGAGGGCAGGGGAGAGTTTCTTT
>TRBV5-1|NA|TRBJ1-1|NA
CASSLTGFPNTEAFF
TGCGCCAGCAGCTTGACAGGGTTCCCGAACACTGAAGCTTTCTTT
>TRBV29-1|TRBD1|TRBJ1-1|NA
CSVRGQMKRGAFF
TGCAGCGTTAGGGGACAGATGAAGCGTGGAGCTTTCTTT
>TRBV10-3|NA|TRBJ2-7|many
CAIRGPNSYEQYF
TGTGCCATCAGGGGACCGAACTCCTACGAGCAGTACTTC
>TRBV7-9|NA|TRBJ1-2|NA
CVSSLAGTLYGYTF
TGTGTCAGCAGCTTGGCAGGAACCCTGTATGGCTACACCTTC
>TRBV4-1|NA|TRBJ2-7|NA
CASSQGVASDSYEQYF
TGCGCCAGCAGCCAAGGTGTGGCTAGCGACTCCTACGAGCAGTACTTC
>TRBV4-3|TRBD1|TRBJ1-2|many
CASSYYRGNYGYTF
TGCGCCAGCAGCTACTACAGGGGAAACTATGGCTACACCTTC
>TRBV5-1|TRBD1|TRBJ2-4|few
CASSLTPGQGVAKNIQYF
TGCGCCAGCAGCCTGACGCCGGGACAGGGGGTAGCCAAAAACATTCAGTACTTC
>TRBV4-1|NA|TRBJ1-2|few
CASSSKLGYGYTF
TGCGCCAGCTCTTCCAAGCTCGGCTATGGCTACACCTTC
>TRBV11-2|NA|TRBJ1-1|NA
CASSYIRQVSAEAFF
TGTGCCAGCAGCTACATTCGACAGGTTAGTGCTGAAGCTTTCTTT
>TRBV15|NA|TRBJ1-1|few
CATSLGAATEAFF
TGTGCCACCAGCCTAGGTGCGGCCACTGAAGCTTTCTTT
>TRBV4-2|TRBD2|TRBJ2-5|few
CASSQPGTSSYQETQYF
TGTGCCAGCAGCCAGCCCGGGACTAGCAGTTACCAAGAGACCCAGTACTTC
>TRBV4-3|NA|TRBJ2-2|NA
CASSQLSTGTGELFF
TGCGCCAGCAGCCAATTATCGACAGGCACCGGGGAGCTGTTTTTT
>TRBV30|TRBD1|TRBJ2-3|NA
CAWSRQGGTDTQYF
TGTGCCTGGAGTCGACAGGGGGGCACAGATACGCAGTATTTT
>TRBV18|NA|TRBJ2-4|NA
CASSRGENIQYF
TGTGCCAGCTCCAGGGGGGAAAACATTCAGTACTTC
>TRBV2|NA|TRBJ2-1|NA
CASGIPALGSYNEQFF
TGTGCCAGCGGTATCCCGGCACTAGGATCATACAATGAGCAGTTCTTC
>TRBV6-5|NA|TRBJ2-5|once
CASSIRARETQYF
TGTGCCAGCAGCATCAGGGCGCGGGAGACCCAGTACTTC
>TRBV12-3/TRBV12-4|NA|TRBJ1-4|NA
CASSSGGLSTEKLFF
TGTGCCAGCAGTTCCGGGGGGCTAAGTACGGAAAAACTGTTTTTT
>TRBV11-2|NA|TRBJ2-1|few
CASSLLGLEQFF
TGTGCCAGCAGCTTATTGGGGCTTGAGCAGTTCTTC
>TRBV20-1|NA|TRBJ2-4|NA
CSALGLAKNIQYF
TGCAGTGCACTAGGACTAGCCAAAAACATTCAGTACTTC
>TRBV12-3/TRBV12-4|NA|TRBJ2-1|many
CASSFANEQFF
TGTGCCAGCAGCTTTGCCAATGAGCAGTTCTTC
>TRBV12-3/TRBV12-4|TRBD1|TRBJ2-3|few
CASRGATGSDTQYF
TGTGCCAGCAGGGGGGCGACAGGGTCAGATACGCAGTATTTT
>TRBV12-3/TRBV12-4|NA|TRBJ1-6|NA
CASKSPTPRRNSPLHF
TGTGCCAGCAAAAGTCCGACACCACGCCGCAATTCACCCCTCCACTTT
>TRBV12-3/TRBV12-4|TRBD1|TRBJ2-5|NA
CASSIRTGPETQYF
TGTGCCAGCAGTATACGGACAGGGCCAGAGACCCAGTACTTC
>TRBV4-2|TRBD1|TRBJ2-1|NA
CASSQGQGPSGEQFF
TGTGCCAGCAGCCAAGGACAGGGGCCCAGCGGTGAGCAGTTCTTC